The rows below give T cell receptor beta chains drawn from one sample of a study of T cell repertoires in cytomegalovirus infection. TCRdb used MiXCR to reprocess the reads, holding one entry per CDR3 protein. The sample includes roughly 760,000 distinct CDR3 sequences, about 40% of them seen just once. The specimen sequenced was PBMCs. The receptors originated from a human donor in good health (CMV status not recorded). Some clones in this sample may be carry-over from other donors' samples. CDR3s include the opening cysteine and the closing phenylalanine or tryptophan.

V: TRBV11-2
CDR3: CASSSGPVEQYF

V: TRBV19
CDR3: CASSIERTPGNTIYF

V: TRBV28
CDR3: CASSPTTGGVPPNIQYF

V: TRBV19
CDR3: CASTIGTIYGYTF

V: TRBV19
CDR3: CASKGAGLSGANVLTF

V: TRBV28
CDR3: CDSSRPTGSNQPQHF

V: TRBV28
CDR3: CASSSTSGRAHEQYF

V: TRBV12-3/TRBV12-4
CDR3: CASSLAGTNQPQHF

V: TRBV7-6
CDR3: CASSRGYQETQYF

V: TRBV7-2
CDR3: CASSSGTGHYEQYF

V: TRBV7-6
CDR3: CASSLPAEAANTGELFF

V: TRBV20-1
CDR3: CSARVRDSSYEQYF

V: TRBV19
CDR3: CASREGVSFTDTQYF

V: TRBV7-9
CDR3: CASSPSGGTAYGYTF

V: TRBV7-9
CDR3: CASSPPLGDEQFF

V: TRBV20-1
CDR3: CSARDLGWGNSNQPQHF

V: TRBV20-1
CDR3: CSSPREFVSYEQYF

V: TRBV30
CDR3: CAWSVGLAGETQYF

V: TRBV5-6
CDR3: CASSSSLTGSQPQHF

V: TRBV6-6
CDR3: CASSRTSGGAGELFF

V: TRBV7-6
CDR3: CASSLGQSSWDGYTF

V: TRBV28
CDR3: CASSCTGNQPPHF